Given below is one T cell receptor beta chain in context. The antigen is not known. Original processing methods: After removing out-of-frame reads, under 2.5 million distinct TCRbeta sequences remained. Profiled with immunoSEQ multiplex PCR; TCRdb holds only in-frame clones, not every one. V and J calls and clone size follow that table, whereas D and trimming were derived from the DNA. The sample holds 50,000 to 65,000 clones, about 80% seen once. The data derive from a study of memory CD4+ T cells and cytomegalovirus serostatus. Study-wide results and caveats: CD4+ memory repertoires contained about two fifths of the roughly 150 reported CMV TCRbeta sequences.

The sort gate was single viable CD3+CD4+CD8-CD45RO+ cells for memory CD4+ T cells. The V gene lost 3 bases and the J gene lost 0 bases, with 6 bases spanning the gap. Germline CDR1 reads LNHDA; CDR2 reads SQIVND (reference sequence). This CDR3 has 15 amino acids. This clonotype originated in an adult in good health and CMV-seropositive. The chain recombines TRBV19 with TRBJ2-6; D gene uncertain. The sample was memory CD4+ T cells from blood. This CDR3 is CASSMFDSGANVLTF. CDR3 nucleotides: TGTGCCAGTAGTATGTTTGACTCTGGGGCCAACGTCCTGACTTTC.